This entry describes one T cell receptor beta chain. The antigen it binds to is not known. Multiplex PCR with a touch-down protocol amplified TRB rearrangements, with the TRB-A and TRB-B primer pools combined in a single tube. Illumina adapters and sample indices were attached to the amplicons through two consecutive PCR reactions using Phusion HS II polymerase. Amplicons were gel-purified with the NucleoSpin Gel and PCR Clean-up kit, then quantified by Qubit and quality-checked on an Agilent 2100 Bioanalyzer. Libraries were sequenced on an Illumina MiSeq using 600-cycle, single-indexed, paired-end runs. The paper's processing steps were these. TRB reads were aligned and assembled with MiXCR version 2.1.12 using the default MiXCR reference library. A clone was defined by each unique CDR3 nucleotide sequence, and the analysis included only productive sequences with two or more reads. Alpha-parameterized diversity profiles (alpha 0 to 5), including the Shannon (alpha 1) and Simpson (alpha 2) indices, were computed with an R script to assess repertoire diversity. The tcR package was used to compute combinatorial TRB VJ usage, and cohorts were compared on this usage by principal component analysis with ade4. TCRbeta CDR3s were clustered with GLIPH on cohort pairs matched by age and read depth, and cluster frequencies were compared by Wilcoxon test. The reads were reprocessed in TCRdb, with one entry per CDR3 protein sequence and no accompanying DNA. Here the V and J calls rest on TCRdb's processing, not on the authors' analysis. For this sample, the table gives approximately 5,100 distinct CDR3 sequences. The ten largest clones take up about 7.2% of the sample.

The data stem from a study of T cell clusters in autoimmune cytopenias (dated by TCRdb to between 2018 and 2020). Regarding the study in general: Among healthy donor controls, the mean age was roughly 56 years, the median age was roughly 60 years, and 22 of 43 were female. A median TRB sequencing depth of around 53,000 reads per sample was reached, and a median of around 2,300 distinct TRB clonotypes per sample was obtained. Alongside healthy, CLL and autoimmune hepatitis controls, autoimmune cytopenia patients had their peripheral blood TRB and IGH repertoires sequenced at active disease and again during treatment follow-up. The goal of the study was to determine whether autoimmune cytopenia patients have a disease-specific immune repertoire signature that could serve as a blood-based biomarker. Controls were about two dozen age-matched healthy donors for primary cytopenia and about 14 age-matched CLL patients for secondary cytopenia. Repertoires from autoimmune hepatitis patients were compared with those of about two dozen healthy donors matched for age and sex. What the study reported, not specific to this receptor: The cluster-lack signature was not observed for secondary cytopenia versus CLL, as the signature was apparently masked by the dominant lymphoma-associated repertoire. GLIPH results suggested that primary autoimmune cytopenia patients were missing physiological T cell clusters, with about 53 clusters found only in healthy donors compared with roughly 15 found only in patients. TRB repertoire shifts, with less even repertoires in secondary cytopenia and CLL, mostly reflected lymphoma bias rather than autoimmunity. Compared with active autoimmune hepatitis patients, healthy donors had almost three times as many exclusive TRB clusters, a finding consistent with an autoimmunity-wide signature. The T cell clusters were defined only in silico, and the functional role of the clusters was left to be validated experimentally.

For each sample, TRB amplification used around 260 ng of peripheral blood genomic DNA, equal to 35,000 to 45,000 genome equivalents. The germline V gene provides CDR1 SGHTA and CDR2 FQGNSA. The CDR3 goes from the cysteine to the phenylalanine over 16 residues. The nucleotide record is missing. The sample was also reused in another study, on T cell repertoires in aging, cancer and after chemotherapy. According to the second study: The donors fell into six age groups ranging from 30 or younger to 70 or older, and each group had at least three individuals. TCR repertoires from healthy donor controls were recorded over periods of several months to years and showed clear clonal overlap between repeated samplings. In total, the full dataset held about 8.8 million TCR reads. Significantly lower blood TCR diversity and higher clonality were observed in untreated patients with hematological or solid cancers than in age-matched healthy donors. In healthy donors, the decline in TCR diversity with age was mainly explained by loss of richness, whereas in cancer patients loss of evenness was also found to contribute. In both cancer cohorts, the median generation probability rose over the chemotherapy interval, which suggests that the repertoire was reconstituted through rebound thymic output. It was noted by the authors that conclusions about immunological memory after chemotherapy cannot be drawn from the repertoire data. Peripheral blood TCR beta repertoires from healthy donors and cancer patients were profiled to examine immunoaging and T cell reconstitution after chemotherapy. Alongside fewer than 100 healthy donors serving as a reference group, the cohort included some 220 cancer patients, of whom some 91 had hematological cancers and 124 had solid cancers. TRB sequences were processed with MiXCR versions 2.12 and 3.0.5. The repertoire metrics were Shannon diversity, evenness, clonality (defined as one minus evenness), and alpha-parameterized diversity profiles covering alpha 0 to 5. The IGoR algorithm was used to calculate generation probabilities of clones in the paired pre- and post-chemotherapy samples.

The material sequenced was peripheral blood. The rearrangement combines TRBV7-2 with TRBJ1-3. The source is a human donor in good health. CDR3 protein: CASSLSRQTSGNTIYF.